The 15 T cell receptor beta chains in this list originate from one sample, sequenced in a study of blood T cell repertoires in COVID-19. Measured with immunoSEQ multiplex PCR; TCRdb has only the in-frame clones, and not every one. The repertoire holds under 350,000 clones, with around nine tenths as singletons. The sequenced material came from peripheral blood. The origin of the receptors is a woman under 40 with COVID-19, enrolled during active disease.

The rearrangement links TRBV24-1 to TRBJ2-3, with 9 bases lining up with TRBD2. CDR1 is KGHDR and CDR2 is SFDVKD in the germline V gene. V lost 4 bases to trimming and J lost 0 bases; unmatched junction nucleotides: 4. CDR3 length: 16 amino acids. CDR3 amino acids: CATSDRLAASTDTQYF. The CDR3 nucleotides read TGTGCCACCAGTGACAGACTAGCGGCTAGCACAGATACGCAGTATTTT.

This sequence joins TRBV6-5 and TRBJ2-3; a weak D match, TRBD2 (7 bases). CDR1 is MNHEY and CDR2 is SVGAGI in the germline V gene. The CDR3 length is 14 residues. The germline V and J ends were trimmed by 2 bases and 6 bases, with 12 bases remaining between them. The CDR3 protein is CASSYGGALDTQYF. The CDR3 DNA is TGTGCCAGCAGTTACGGGGGGGCCTTGGATACGCAGTATTTT.

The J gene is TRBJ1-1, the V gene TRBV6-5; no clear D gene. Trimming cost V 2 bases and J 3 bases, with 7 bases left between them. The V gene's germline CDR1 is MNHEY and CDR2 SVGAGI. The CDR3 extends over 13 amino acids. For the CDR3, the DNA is TGTGCCAGCAGTTACGGCCAGGACACTGAAGCTTTCTTT. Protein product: CASSYGQDTEAFF.

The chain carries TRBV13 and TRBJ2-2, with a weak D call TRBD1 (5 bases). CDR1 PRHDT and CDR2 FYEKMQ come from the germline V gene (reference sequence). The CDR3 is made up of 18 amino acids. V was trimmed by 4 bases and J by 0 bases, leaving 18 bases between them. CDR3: CASSSARARPPNTGELFF. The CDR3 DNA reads TGTGCCAGCAGCTCGGCCAGGGCGAGACCCCCGAACACCGGGGAGCTGTTTTTT.

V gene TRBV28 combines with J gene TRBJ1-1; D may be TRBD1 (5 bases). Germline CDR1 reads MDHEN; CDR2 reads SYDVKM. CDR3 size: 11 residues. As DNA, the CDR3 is TGTGCAGTAGGGGTCAACACTGAAGCTTTCTTT. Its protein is CAVGVNTEAFF.

The CDR3 coding sequence is TGTGCCAGCAGCTTTTCTGGGACTCCACAAGAGACCCAGTACTTC. Amino acids: CASSFSGTPQETQYF. V gene TRBV7-9 combines with J gene TRBJ2-5; perhaps TRBD2 as D (6 bases). V lost 3 bases and J 2 bases, leaving 13 bases between the germline ends. The CDR3 covers 15 residues. Germline lookup yields CDR1 SEHNR and CDR2 FQNEAQ (reference sequence). Full variable domain (rest looked up from reference TRBV7-9 and TRBJ2-5): DTGVSQNPRHKITKRGQNVTFRCDPISEHNRLYWYRQTLGQGPEFLTYFQNEAQLEKSRLLSDRFSAERPKGSFSTLEIQRTEQGDSAMYLCASSFSGTPQETQYFGPGTRLLVL.

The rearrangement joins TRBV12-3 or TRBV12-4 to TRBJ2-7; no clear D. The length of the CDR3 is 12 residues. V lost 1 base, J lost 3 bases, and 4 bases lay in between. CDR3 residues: CASSLGYYEQYF. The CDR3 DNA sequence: TGTGCCAGCAGTTTAGGCTACTACGAGCAGTACTTC.

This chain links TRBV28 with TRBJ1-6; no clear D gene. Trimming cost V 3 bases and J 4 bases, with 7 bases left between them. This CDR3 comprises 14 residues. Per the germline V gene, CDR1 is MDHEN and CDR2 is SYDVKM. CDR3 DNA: TGTGCCAGCAGTTTTTCCCCATATAATTCACCCCTCCACTTT. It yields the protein CASSFSPYNSPLHF.

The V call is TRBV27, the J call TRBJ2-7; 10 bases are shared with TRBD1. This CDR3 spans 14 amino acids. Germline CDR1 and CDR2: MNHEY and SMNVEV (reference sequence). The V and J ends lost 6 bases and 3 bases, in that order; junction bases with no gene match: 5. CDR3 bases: TGTGCCAGCAGGCGACAGGGGGCGGGCTACGAGCAGTACTTC. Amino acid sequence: CASRRQGAGYEQYF.

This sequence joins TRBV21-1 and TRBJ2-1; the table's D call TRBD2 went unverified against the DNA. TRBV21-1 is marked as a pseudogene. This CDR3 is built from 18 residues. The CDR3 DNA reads TGTGCCAGCAGCGCATGGGGTTTGGGGCGGGAGGTCCACAATGAGCAGTTCTTC. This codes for CASSAWGLGREVHNEQFF.

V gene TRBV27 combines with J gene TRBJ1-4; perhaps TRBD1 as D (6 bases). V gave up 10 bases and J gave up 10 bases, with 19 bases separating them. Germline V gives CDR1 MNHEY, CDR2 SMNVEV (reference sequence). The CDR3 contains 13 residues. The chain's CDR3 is CATAVREGGKLFF. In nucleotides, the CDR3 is TGTGCCACAGCGGTTCGGGAAGGGGGAAAACTGTTTTTT. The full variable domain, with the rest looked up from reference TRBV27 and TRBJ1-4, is EAQVTQNPRYLITVTGKKLTVTCSQNMNHEYMSWYRQDPGLGLRQIYYSMNVEVTDKGDVPEGYKVSRKEKRNFPLILESPSPNQTSLYFCATAVREGGKLFFGSGTQLSVL.

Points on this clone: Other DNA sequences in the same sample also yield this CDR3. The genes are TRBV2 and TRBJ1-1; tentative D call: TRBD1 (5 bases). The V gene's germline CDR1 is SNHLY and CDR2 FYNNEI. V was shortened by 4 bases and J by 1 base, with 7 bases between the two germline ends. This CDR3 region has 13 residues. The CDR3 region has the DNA TGTGCCAGCAGTGGACAGTCGAACACTGAAGCTTTCTTT. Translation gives CASSGQSNTEAFF.

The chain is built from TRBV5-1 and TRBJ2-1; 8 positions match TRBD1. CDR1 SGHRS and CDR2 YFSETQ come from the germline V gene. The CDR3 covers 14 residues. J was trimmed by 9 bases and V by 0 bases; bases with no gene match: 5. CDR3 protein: CASSLGAGGLEQFF. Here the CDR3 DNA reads TGCGCCAGCAGCTTGGGAGCAGGGGGCCTTGAGCAGTTCTTC. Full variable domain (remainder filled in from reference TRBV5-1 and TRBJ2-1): KAGVTQTPRYLIKTRGQQVTLSCSPISGHRSVSWYQQTPGQGLQFLFEYFSETQRNKGNFPGRFSGRQFSNSRSEMNVSTLELGDSALYLCASSLGAGGLEQFFGPGTRLTVL.

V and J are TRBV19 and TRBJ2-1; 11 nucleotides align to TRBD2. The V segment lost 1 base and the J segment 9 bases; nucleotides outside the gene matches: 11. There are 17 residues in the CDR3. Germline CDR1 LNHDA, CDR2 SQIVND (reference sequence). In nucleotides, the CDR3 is TGTGCCAGTAGTATAGTACTAGCGGGAGTAGGGGTGGGTGAGCAGTTCTTC. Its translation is CASSIVLAGVGVGEQFF.

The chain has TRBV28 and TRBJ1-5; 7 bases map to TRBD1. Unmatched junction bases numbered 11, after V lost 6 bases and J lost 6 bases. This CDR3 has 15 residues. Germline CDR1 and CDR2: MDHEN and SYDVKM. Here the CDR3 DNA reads TGTGCCAGCAGGACGAGACAGGGTGTTTCTCAGCCCCAGCATTTT. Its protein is CASRTRQGVSQPQHF.